Included here is one TCR beta chain sequence, with context. Its target is unknown. The CDR3 spans 18 residues. The data derive from a study of T-cell memory formation after mild COVID-19. Study-wide results and caveats: Contracting clones, day 15 to 85, had balanced CD4/CD8, and later expanders favored CD4+.

Amplification by 5'RACE using constant-segment primers produced TCR alpha and TCR beta cDNA libraries that carried sample barcodes and UMIs. MiXCR, applied by TCRdb to the 5' RACE reads, yields one record per CDR3 protein. The repertoire includes about 110,000 distinct CDR3 sequences, 12% of them detected once, and around 27% sits in the top ten. Material for sequencing was PBMCs or a T cell subset sorted from them (not recorded which). The clonotype was recovered from an adult woman who had mild COVID-19 (a few samples of this study predate the infection). Cell type and time point are not known. V and J are TRBV12-2 and TRBJ2-7. TRBV12-2 is classified as a pseudogene. For the CDR3, the DNA is TGTGCAAGTCGCTTAGAGTACGTAGGGCGCAGGGGCTCCTACGAGCAGTACTTC. It codes for CASRLEYVGRRGSYEQYF.